This TCR beta chain stems from a study of T cells in Graves' hyperthyroidism and ophthalmopathy. This clonotype was observed many times. The germline V gene has CDR1 LNHNV and CDR2 YYDKDF (reference sequence). The CDR3 contains 15 residues. V gave up 4 bases and J gave up 8 bases, with 17 bases separating them. RNA transcripts yielded amplified TCR beta CDR3 regions. When the TCR CDR3 underwent first-round RT-PCR, the HTBI primer set was used. TCRdb itself ran the multiplex PCR reads through MiXCR, one entry per CDR3 protein. The profile shows roughly 260,000 distinct CDR3 sequences, more than 12% of them singletons.

The chain joins TRBV15 to TRBJ1-4; D unclear. What was sequenced was blood. The receptor was derived from a woman between 40 and 50 years old with Graves' hyperthyroidism that later progressed to Graves' ophthalmopathy. The CDR3 sequence is CATSKEGRALEKLFF. DNA of the CDR3: TGTGCCACCAGCAAAGAAGGTAGAGCTTTGGAAAAACTGTTTTTT.